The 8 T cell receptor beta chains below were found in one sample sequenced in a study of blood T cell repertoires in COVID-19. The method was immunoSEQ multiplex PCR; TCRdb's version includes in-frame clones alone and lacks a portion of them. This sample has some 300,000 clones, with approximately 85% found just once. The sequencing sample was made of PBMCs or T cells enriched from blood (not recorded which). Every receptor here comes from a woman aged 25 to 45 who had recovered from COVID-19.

The CDR3 here is CASSYSTGGLVYGYTF. The CDR3 coding sequence is TGTGCCAGCAGTTACTCGACAGGGGGGCTCGTCTATGGCTACACCTTC. This chain uses TRBV6-5 with TRBJ1-2, with 9 bases matching TRBD1. The CDR3 covers 16 residues. CDR1 is MNHEY and CDR2 is SVGAGI in the germline V gene. V dropped 0 bases and J dropped 4; count of bases not matched to a gene: 6.

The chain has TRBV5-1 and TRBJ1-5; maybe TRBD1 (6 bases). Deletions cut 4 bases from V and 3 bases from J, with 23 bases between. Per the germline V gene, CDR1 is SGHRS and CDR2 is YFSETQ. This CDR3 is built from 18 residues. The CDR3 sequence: CASSGTQGANLLNQPQHF. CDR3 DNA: TGCGCCAGCAGCGGGACACAGGGTGCAAACCTCCTCAATCAGCCCCAGCATTTT.

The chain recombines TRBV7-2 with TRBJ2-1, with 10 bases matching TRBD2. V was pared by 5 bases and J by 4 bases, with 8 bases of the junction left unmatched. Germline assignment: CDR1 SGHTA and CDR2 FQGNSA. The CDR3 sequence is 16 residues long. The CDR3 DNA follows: TGTGCCAGCAGCCCCCCTAGCGGGAGCCCTTACAATGAGCAGTTCTTC. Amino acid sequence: CASSPPSGSPYNEQFF.

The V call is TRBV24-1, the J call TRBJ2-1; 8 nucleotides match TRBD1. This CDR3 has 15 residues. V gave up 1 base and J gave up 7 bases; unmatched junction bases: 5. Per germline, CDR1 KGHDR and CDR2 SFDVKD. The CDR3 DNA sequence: TGTGCCACCAGTGATTTCCAGGGGGCGCGAAATGAGCAGTTCTTC. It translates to CATSDFQGARNEQFF.

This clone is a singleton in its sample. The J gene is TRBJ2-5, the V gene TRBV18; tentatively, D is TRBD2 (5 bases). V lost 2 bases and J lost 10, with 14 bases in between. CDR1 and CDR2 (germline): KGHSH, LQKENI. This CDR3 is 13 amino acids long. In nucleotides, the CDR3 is TGTGCCAGCTCACCATTAAGTACGGGAAACCAGTACTTC. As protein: CASSPLSTGNQYF.

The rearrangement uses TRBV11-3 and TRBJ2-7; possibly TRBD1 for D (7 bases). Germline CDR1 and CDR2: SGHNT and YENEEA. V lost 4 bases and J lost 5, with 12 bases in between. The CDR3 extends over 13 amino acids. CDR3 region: CASSWAGQHEQYF. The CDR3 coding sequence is TGTGCCAGCAGCTGGGCGGGACAGCACGAGCAGTACTTC. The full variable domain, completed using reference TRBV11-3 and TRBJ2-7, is EAGVVQSPRYKIIEKKQPVAFWCNPISGHNTLYWYLQNLGQGPELLIRYENEEAVDDSQLPKDRFSAERLKGVDSTLKIQPAELGDSAVYLCASSWAGQHEQYFGPGTRLTVT.

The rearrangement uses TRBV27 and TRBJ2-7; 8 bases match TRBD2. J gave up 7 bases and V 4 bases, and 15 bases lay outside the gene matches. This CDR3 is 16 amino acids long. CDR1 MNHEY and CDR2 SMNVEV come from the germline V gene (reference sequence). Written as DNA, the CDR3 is TGTGCCAGCAGTTCTCGGACTAGCACCATCTACGATGAGCAGTACTTC. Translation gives CASSSRTSTIYDEQYF.

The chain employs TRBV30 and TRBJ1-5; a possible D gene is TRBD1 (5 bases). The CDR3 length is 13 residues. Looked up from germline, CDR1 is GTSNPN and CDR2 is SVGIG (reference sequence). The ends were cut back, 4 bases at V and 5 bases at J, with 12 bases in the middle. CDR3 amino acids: CAWTGSRDQPQHF. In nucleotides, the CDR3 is TGTGCCTGGACAGGGTCAAGAGATCAGCCCCAGCATTTT.